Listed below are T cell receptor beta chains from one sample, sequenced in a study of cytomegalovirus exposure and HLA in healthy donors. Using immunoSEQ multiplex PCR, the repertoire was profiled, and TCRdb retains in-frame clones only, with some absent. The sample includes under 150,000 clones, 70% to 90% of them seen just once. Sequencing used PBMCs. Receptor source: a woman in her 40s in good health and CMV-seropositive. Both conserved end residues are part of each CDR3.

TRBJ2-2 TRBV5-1 CASSLAPPGQGTGELFF
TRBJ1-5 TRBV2 CASSGIRGQGGQPQHF
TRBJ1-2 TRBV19 CASSPGTDYGYTF
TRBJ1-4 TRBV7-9 CASSLKLPGTGNEKLFF
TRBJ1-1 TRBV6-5 CASSWGSNTEAFF
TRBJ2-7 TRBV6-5 CASSHERGSYEQYF
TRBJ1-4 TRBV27 CASSLTQDRSNEKLFF
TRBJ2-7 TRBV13 CASSKGQYYEQYF
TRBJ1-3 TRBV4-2 CASSPLTDGNTIYF
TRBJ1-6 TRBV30 CAWDRSSYNSPLHF
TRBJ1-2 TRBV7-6 CASSLGGIEGYTF
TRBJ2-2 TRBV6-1 CASSERGGLNTGELFF
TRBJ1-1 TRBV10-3 CAISSRDSGETEAFF
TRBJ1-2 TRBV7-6 CASSLYYPGFGYTF
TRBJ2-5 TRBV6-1 CASSAEETQYF
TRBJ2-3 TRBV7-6 CASSLSPGGTDTQYF
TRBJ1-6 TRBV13 CASRGGTQNSPLHF
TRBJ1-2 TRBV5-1 CASSPGRGVIDGYTF
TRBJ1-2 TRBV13 CASSSRDRGLSNGYTF
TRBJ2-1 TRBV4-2 CASSHAQTSGRINEQFF
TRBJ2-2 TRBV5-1 CASRIDGLAGPTGELFF
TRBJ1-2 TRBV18 CASSLVTGKGNYGYTF
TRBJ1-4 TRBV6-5 CASSVQGGDEKLFF
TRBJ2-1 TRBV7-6 CASSLGRAGGRETQFF
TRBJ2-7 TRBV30 CRKVGQGGSYEQYF
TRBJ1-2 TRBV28 CASSALDRGGGNYGYTF
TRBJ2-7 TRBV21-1 CASSKHLGSAGQGRSYEQYF
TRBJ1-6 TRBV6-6 CASAQGAGSPLHF
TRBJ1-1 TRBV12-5 CASGRDWNTEAFF
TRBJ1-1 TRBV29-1 CSVVTPWNTEAFF
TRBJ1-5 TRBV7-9 CSSSLAGDGQPQHF
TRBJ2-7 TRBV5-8 CASSLLGAYEQYF
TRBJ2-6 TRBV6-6 CASSLHLSGANVLTF
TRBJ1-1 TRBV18 CASSPPDRVGVEAFF
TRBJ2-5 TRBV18 CASSPGGRETQYF
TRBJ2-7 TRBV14 CASSQDLLGASSYEQYF
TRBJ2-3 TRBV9 CASSVTSSGTDTQYF
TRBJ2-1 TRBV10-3 CAIRLAGVNEQFF
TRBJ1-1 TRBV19 CASSVLQGRTEAFF
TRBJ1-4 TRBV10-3 CAISRGGGTNEKLFF
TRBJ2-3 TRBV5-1 CASSLMSGGSTDTQYF
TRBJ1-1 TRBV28 CASTLGTEAFF
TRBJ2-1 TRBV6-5 CASRGAGEGDNEQFF
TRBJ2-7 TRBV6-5 CASSYPPAYEQYF
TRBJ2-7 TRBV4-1 CASSQRTGYEQYF
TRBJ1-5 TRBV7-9 CASSLDGVGGRDSNQPQHF
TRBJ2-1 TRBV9 CASSDQSGSYNEQFF
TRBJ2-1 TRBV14 CASSQVGGGEQFF
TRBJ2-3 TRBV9 CAGSPSRTSGNPDTQYF
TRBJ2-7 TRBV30 CACTGSYEQYF
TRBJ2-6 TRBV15 CATEAAVTRTGFPSGANVLTF